This T cell receptor beta chain was recorded in a study of TIL therapy for anti-PD-1-resistant metastatic lung cancer. Time point of the sample: pre-treatment sample, taken before nivolumab and TIL therapy. The immunoSEQ assay was v3. Sequenced by immunoSEQ multiplex PCR; TCRdb stores in-frame clones only, minus some. The repertoire holds 20,000 to 25,000 clones, with about three quarters as singletons. Germline V gene sequence: CDR1 LNHDA, CDR2 SQIVND (reference sequence). CDR3 size: 13 residues. V was pared by 3 bases and J by 4 bases, with 7 bases between. V is TRBV19 and J is TRBJ1-5, with a weak D call TRBD1 (5 bases). This TCR came from a person aged 30 to 80 with non-small cell lung cancer. The sequencing used blood, collected at baseline. Here the CDR3 DNA reads TGTGCCAGTAGTATCAGGGAAAATCAGCCCCAGCATTTT. Translation gives CASSIRENQPQHF. Using reference TRBV19 and TRBJ1-5 for the parts outside the CDR3, the full variable domain is DGGITQSPKYLFRKEGQNVTLSCEQNLNHDAMYWYRQDPGQGLRLIYYSQIVNDFQKGDIAEGYSVSREKKESFPLTVTSAQKNPTAFYLCASSIRENQPQHFGDGTRLSIL.